This T cell receptor (beta chain) was documented in a study of blood T cell repertoires in COVID-19. In the study overall: Spain, Italy and the United States supplied samples that represented acute and convalescent COVID-19.

The age range of participants was 18 to 89 years, with residence in some 25 US areas. Trimming shortened V by 3 bases and J by 4 bases, and 16 bases separated the two germline ends. This CDR3 is built from 16 residues. The germline CDR1 and CDR2 sequences are SNHLY and FYNNEI. Only a few counts were recorded for this clone. As handled by the study authors: Amplified reference gene primers provided the basis for estimating nucleated cell counts. Produced via immunoSEQ multiplex PCR; TCRdb's table is partial and in-frame only. V and J calls and clone size are given by that table; D and trimming were obtained from the DNA. The table records 350,000 to 450,000 clones, around nine tenths of them present only once.

Sequenced: PBMCs or T cells enriched from blood (not recorded which). V and J are TRBV2 and TRBJ1-5, with unresolved D. The sequence derives from a woman between 18 and 30 years old who had been exposed to COVID-19. The CDR3 DNA sequence: TGTGCCAGCAGTGACCCTGTTGCAGAGGTGAATCAGCCCCAGCATTTT. This encodes CASSDPVAEVNQPQHF.